This TCR beta chain is drawn from a study of OX40 agonist ivuxolimab in advanced cancers. The assay was immunoSEQ multiplex PCR, and TCRdb's table has in-frame clones only and misses some. The sample lists roughly 60,000 clones, 85% to 90% occurring once. V shed 2 bases and J 7 bases; nucleotides not matched to a gene: 4. Germline V gene lookup returns CDR1 SGHTA and CDR2 FQGNSA. This CDR3 contains 14 residues. This sequence originates from an adult with an advanced solid tumor such as melanoma, head and neck, liver or kidney cancer. The chain uses TRBV7-2 and TRBJ1-4; 7 bases are shared with TRBD1. The material sequenced was CD4+ or CD8+ T cells sorted from blood, taken in a trial of the OX40 agonist ivuxolimab. Written as DNA, the CDR3 is TGTGCCAGCAGCTTACAAGGGGGCGGTGAAAAACTGTTTTTT. It codes for CASSLQGGGEKLFF.